These T cell receptor beta chains were read from a single sample in a study of early T cells in non-severe SARS-CoV-2 infection. A single record per CDR3 protein comes from TCRdb applying MiXCR to the 5' RACE reads. In the table there are about 97,000 distinct CDR3 sequences, approximately 11% of which are singletons. This sample comprised whole blood, obtained at baseline. The receptors were sampled from an adult who was a healthcare worker with PCR-confirmed SARS-CoV-2 infection or an uninfected control (not recorded which). Both conserved end residues are part of each CDR3. Each record gives: clone size, V gene, D gene, J gene, CDR3 DNA, CDR3 protein. D genes are given only for firm matches. Part of the rows lack a size; the others show once, few, many or a class for expanded clones.

abundance: many; v_gene: TRBV27; d_gene: TRBD1; j_gene: TRBJ1-2; CDR3nt: TGTGCCAGCAGTGAACAGGGGAACTATGGCTACACCTTC; CDR3aa: CASSEQGNYGYTF
abundance: NA; v_gene: TRBV19; d_gene: NA; j_gene: TRBJ2-3; CDR3nt: TGTGCCAGTAGTCTCCAGCGGGTCGTAGGAGATACGCAGTATTTT; CDR3aa: CASSLQRVVGDTQYF
abundance: NA; v_gene: TRBV6-2/TRBV6-3; d_gene: TRBD1; j_gene: TRBJ1-1; CDR3nt: TGTGCCAGCAGTGGGGACAGGGGGCGGACTGAAGCTTTCTTT; CDR3aa: CASSGDRGRTEAFF
abundance: NA; v_gene: TRBV20-1; d_gene: NA; j_gene: TRBJ2-1; CDR3nt: TGCAGTGCTCATCTCCGGGCTCCACCAAGGCAGTTCTTC; CDR3aa: CSAHLRAPPRQFF
abundance: NA; v_gene: TRBV3-1; d_gene: TRBD1; j_gene: TRBJ2-1; CDR3nt: TGTGCCAGCAGCCGGATGACAGGGAGCTCCTACAATGAGCAGTTCTTC; CDR3aa: CASSRMTGSSYNEQFF
abundance: few; v_gene: TRBV2; d_gene: NA; j_gene: TRBJ1-4; CDR3nt: TGTGCCAGCAGGCCCTCCCGGACCGGGGGCGGAAAACTGTTTTTT; CDR3aa: CASRPSRTGGGKLFF
abundance: NA; v_gene: TRBV10-3; d_gene: TRBD2; j_gene: TRBJ2-3; CDR3nt: TGTGCCACCAAGACTAGCGGGGCCACAGATACGCAGTATTTT; CDR3aa: CATKTSGATDTQYF
abundance: few; v_gene: TRBV6-5; d_gene: NA; j_gene: TRBJ1-5; CDR3nt: TGTGCCAGCAGTACCGACAGAAGTTATCAGCCCCAGCATTTT; CDR3aa: CASSTDRSYQPQHF
abundance: NA; v_gene: TRBV20-1; d_gene: TRBD2; j_gene: TRBJ2-1; CDR3nt: TGCAGTGCTAGTATGGGAATTAGCGGGAGTATCAGGAGTGAGCAGTTCTTC; CDR3aa: CSASMGISGSIRSEQFF
abundance: many; v_gene: TRBV20-1; d_gene: TRBD2; j_gene: TRBJ2-1; CDR3nt: TGCAGTGCTGAGCCCGGGACTAGCGGAAACAATGAGCAGTTCTTC; CDR3aa: CSAEPGTSGNNEQFF
abundance: many; v_gene: TRBV7-2; d_gene: TRBD2; j_gene: TRBJ2-3; CDR3nt: TGTGCCAGCAGCTCCCGGGTAGCGGGGGTTGTGGATACGCAGTATTTT; CDR3aa: CASSSRVAGVVDTQYF
abundance: few; v_gene: TRBV7-3; d_gene: TRBD2; j_gene: TRBJ2-3; CDR3nt: TGTGCCAGCAGCTTAACTAGGACTAGCGCATTTTTCTACACAGATACGCAGTATTTT; CDR3aa: CASSLTRTSAFFYTDTQYF
abundance: many; v_gene: TRBV7-2; d_gene: NA; j_gene: TRBJ2-3; CDR3nt: TGTGCCAGCAGCTTATCGGGGCCAAACACAGATACGCAGTATTTT; CDR3aa: CASSLSGPNTDTQYF
abundance: many; v_gene: TRBV10-2; d_gene: NA; j_gene: TRBJ2-1; CDR3nt: TGCGCCAGCAGTGTTTTACAGGGCAGCAATGAGCAGTTCTTC; CDR3aa: CASSVLQGSNEQFF
abundance: many; v_gene: TRBV5-1; d_gene: TRBD1; j_gene: TRBJ2-1; CDR3nt: TGCGCCAGCAGCGCCTGGGGACAGTTACGTTTCAATGAGCAGTTCTTC; CDR3aa: CASSAWGQLRFNEQFF
abundance: NA; v_gene: TRBV5-4; d_gene: NA; j_gene: TRBJ2-2; CDR3nt: TGTGCCAGCAGCTTGCAGGGGCTATCCGGGGAGCTGTTTTTT; CDR3aa: CASSLQGLSGELFF
abundance: many; v_gene: TRBV7-9; d_gene: TRBD2; j_gene: TRBJ2-1; CDR3nt: TGTGCCAGCAGCTTAGGACTAGCGGGAGGGCTAAGCTCCTACAATGAGCAGTTCTTC; CDR3aa: CASSLGLAGGLSSYNEQFF
abundance: NA; v_gene: TRBV2; d_gene: TRBD2; j_gene: TRBJ2-1; CDR3nt: TGTGCCAGCGGACTAGCGGGAAAGAATGAGAAGTTCTTC; CDR3aa: CASGLAGKNEKFF
abundance: NA; v_gene: TRBV10-3; d_gene: NA; j_gene: TRBJ2-3; CDR3nt: TGTGCCATCAGTGGAAGCCCAGATACGCAGTATTTT; CDR3aa: CAISGSPDTQYF
abundance: NA; v_gene: TRBV29-1; d_gene: NA; j_gene: TRBJ1-1; CDR3nt: TGCAGCGCATCGGACAGCTATTACACTGAAGCTTTCTTT; CDR3aa: CSASDSYYTEAFF
abundance: many; v_gene: TRBV20-1; d_gene: TRBD1; j_gene: TRBJ1-2; CDR3nt: TGCAGTGCCCCGAGGGCGACAGGGGGCAAGGGCTACACCTTC; CDR3aa: CSAPRATGGKGYTF
abundance: few; v_gene: TRBV3-1; d_gene: NA; j_gene: TRBJ2-7; CDR3nt: TGTGCCAGCAGCCCCGGTGCCACGAGCGAGCAGTACTTC; CDR3aa: CASSPGATSEQYF
abundance: NA; v_gene: TRBV7-9; d_gene: NA; j_gene: TRBJ2-7; CDR3nt: TGTGCCAGCAGCCATCCTTTGCGTCCCGGGACGGAGACCTACGAGCAGTACTTC; CDR3aa: CASSHPLRPGTETYEQYF
abundance: NA; v_gene: TRBV10-3; d_gene: TRBD2; j_gene: TRBJ2-3; CDR3nt: TGTGCCATCAGTGAGGAAGCGGGGGGCCTCACAGATACGCAGTATTTT; CDR3aa: CAISEEAGGLTDTQYF
abundance: NA; v_gene: TRBV5-1; d_gene: NA; j_gene: TRBJ1-4; CDR3nt: TGCGCCAGCAGCTTGGACGGAAGTGCAACTAATGAAAAACTGTTTTTT; CDR3aa: CASSLDGSATNEKLFF
abundance: few; v_gene: TRBV7-9; d_gene: NA; j_gene: TRBJ1-2; CDR3nt: TGTGCCAGCAGCTTAACCCCCAGCTATGGCTACACCTTC; CDR3aa: CASSLTPSYGYTF
abundance: few; v_gene: TRBV7-2; d_gene: NA; j_gene: TRBJ2-2; CDR3nt: TGTGCCAGCAGCTCCCCGGGGGAGCTGTTTTTT; CDR3aa: CASSSPGELFF
abundance: few; v_gene: TRBV11-2; d_gene: TRBD2; j_gene: TRBJ2-3; CDR3nt: TGTGCCAGCAGCTTATCAGTATCGACTAGCGGAGCCGATACGCAGTATTTT; CDR3aa: CASSLSVSTSGADTQYF
abundance: NA; v_gene: TRBV19; d_gene: NA; j_gene: TRBJ2-7; CDR3nt: TGTGCCAGTAGTATAAGGGGCCAGACTTTGGCCTACGAGCAGTACTTC; CDR3aa: CASSIRGQTLAYEQYF
abundance: few; v_gene: TRBV5-4; d_gene: NA; j_gene: TRBJ1-2; CDR3nt: TGTGCCAGCAGCCCGGAGGCCTTAGGGGGCTACACCTTC; CDR3aa: CASSPEALGGYTF
abundance: NA; v_gene: TRBV12-3/TRBV12-4; d_gene: TRBD1; j_gene: TRBJ2-7; CDR3nt: TGTGCCAGCAGTTTAGGGACAGGGGACGAGCAGTACTTC; CDR3aa: CASSLGTGDEQYF
abundance: many; v_gene: TRBV7-2; d_gene: TRBD2; j_gene: TRBJ2-1; CDR3nt: TGTGCCAGCAGCCTACGACTAGCGGGGTCCTACAATGAGCAGTTCTTC; CDR3aa: CASSLRLAGSYNEQFF
abundance: few; v_gene: TRBV30; d_gene: NA; j_gene: TRBJ2-1; CDR3nt: TGTGCCTGGAGCCCCAGCGATGAGCAGTTCTTC; CDR3aa: CAWSPSDEQFF
abundance: NA; v_gene: TRBV7-9; d_gene: NA; j_gene: TRBJ1-5; CDR3nt: TGTGCCAGCAGCTTAGGCTTGGGCCAGCCCCAGCATTTT; CDR3aa: CASSLGLGQPQHF
abundance: NA; v_gene: TRBV11-3; d_gene: TRBD1; j_gene: TRBJ2-3; CDR3nt: TGTGCCAGCAGCGAACAGGGGGTAACAGATACGCAGTATTTT; CDR3aa: CASSEQGVTDTQYF
abundance: many; v_gene: TRBV27; d_gene: TRBD1; j_gene: TRBJ2-5; CDR3nt: TGTGCCAGCAGTTTAGGACAGGGGGTGTCCCAAGAGACCCAGTACTTC; CDR3aa: CASSLGQGVSQETQYF
abundance: NA; v_gene: TRBV29-1; d_gene: TRBD1; j_gene: TRBJ2-3; CDR3nt: TGCAGCGTTGAAAGGGACAGCAGCACAGATACGCAGTATTTT; CDR3aa: CSVERDSSTDTQYF
abundance: few; v_gene: TRBV20-1; d_gene: TRBD2; j_gene: TRBJ2-3; CDR3nt: TGCAGTGCAACAAAGGCTAGCGGGGGCTCAGATACGCAGTATTTT; CDR3aa: CSATKASGGSDTQYF
abundance: NA; v_gene: TRBV5-1; d_gene: NA; j_gene: TRBJ2-7; CDR3nt: TGCGCCAGCAGCTTGGCCGGGACCAAGATCTACGAGCAGTACTTC; CDR3aa: CASSLAGTKIYEQYF
abundance: few; v_gene: TRBV3-1; d_gene: NA; j_gene: TRBJ2-7; CDR3nt: TGTGCCAGCAGCCAAGGGTTTGATTTCGTGGAGACCAAGGCCTCCTACGAGCAGTACTTC; CDR3aa: CASSQGFDFVETKASYEQYF
abundance: NA; v_gene: TRBV13; d_gene: NA; j_gene: TRBJ2-1; CDR3nt: TGTGCCAGCAGCTTGCGCCCAAGGCCTTCAGATGAGCAGTTCTTC; CDR3aa: CASSLRPRPSDEQFF
abundance: few; v_gene: TRBV2; d_gene: NA; j_gene: TRBJ2-2; CDR3nt: TGTGCCAGCAGTGAGCCGGGACAAGTTTTCGGGGAGCTGTTTTTT; CDR3aa: CASSEPGQVFGELFF
abundance: NA; v_gene: TRBV18; d_gene: TRBD2; j_gene: TRBJ2-1; CDR3nt: TGTGCCAGCTCACCAGGACTAGCGGGGGAGCAGTTCTTC; CDR3aa: CASSPGLAGEQFF
abundance: NA; v_gene: TRBV27; d_gene: TRBD1; j_gene: TRBJ1-1; CDR3nt: TGTGCCAGCAGTCCCGGGACAGGGGAAGGAAACACTGAAGCTTTCTTT; CDR3aa: CASSPGTGEGNTEAFF
abundance: NA; v_gene: TRBV9; d_gene: NA; j_gene: TRBJ1-2; CDR3nt: TGTGCCAGCAGCGCGGGGGAGGGCTATGGCTACACCTTC; CDR3aa: CASSAGEGYGYTF
abundance: few; v_gene: TRBV12-3/TRBV12-4; d_gene: TRBD1; j_gene: TRBJ1-1; CDR3nt: TGTGCCAGCAGCCTGGGACAGGGTCGAGGGGGCACTGAAGCTTTCTTT; CDR3aa: CASSLGQGRGGTEAFF
abundance: few; v_gene: TRBV19; d_gene: NA; j_gene: TRBJ2-1; CDR3nt: TGTGCCAGTAGTCTACAAAGTGAGCAGTTCTTC; CDR3aa: CASSLQSEQFF
abundance: NA; v_gene: TRBV7-8; d_gene: NA; j_gene: TRBJ2-3; CDR3nt: TGTGCCAGCAGCGTCCGCCTAGGTGCCATCTCAGATACGCAGTATTTT; CDR3aa: CASSVRLGAISDTQYF
abundance: many; v_gene: TRBV28; d_gene: NA; j_gene: TRBJ2-1; CDR3nt: TGTGCCAGCAGTGGGCAGTGGGCGGAGACCTACAATGAGCAGTTCTTC; CDR3aa: CASSGQWAETYNEQFF
abundance: many; v_gene: TRBV18; d_gene: NA; j_gene: TRBJ2-3; CDR3nt: TGTGCCAGCTCACCAAGGAATCGGACAGTTAGCACAGATACGCAGTATTTT; CDR3aa: CASSPRNRTVSTDTQYF
abundance: NA; v_gene: TRBV21-1; d_gene: NA; j_gene: TRBJ1-1; CDR3nt: TGTGCCAGGTGGATCACCGGAAGAAACACTGAAGCTTTCTTT; CDR3aa: CARWITGRNTEAFF
abundance: NA; v_gene: TRBV12-3/TRBV12-4; d_gene: TRBD1; j_gene: TRBJ2-5; CDR3nt: TGTGCCAGCAGTTCGACAGGGGGCTCCGGCGGGACCCAGTACTTC; CDR3aa: CASSSTGGSGGTQYF
abundance: NA; v_gene: TRBV29-1; d_gene: NA; j_gene: TRBJ2-2; CDR3nt: TGCAGCGTTTCGGGGGACACCGGGGAGCTGTTTTTT; CDR3aa: CSVSGDTGELFF
abundance: many; v_gene: TRBV12-3/TRBV12-4; d_gene: NA; j_gene: TRBJ2-7; CDR3nt: TGTGCCAGCAGTTTAGCAGGTGGCTACGAGCAGTACTTC; CDR3aa: CASSLAGGYEQYF
abundance: many; v_gene: TRBV6-6; d_gene: NA; j_gene: TRBJ2-3; CDR3nt: TGTGCCAGCAGTTTAACTATCGGGCCAGATACGCAGTATTTT; CDR3aa: CASSLTIGPDTQYF